This TCR beta chain is drawn from a study of T cell responses to AZD1222 COVID-19 vaccine. TCRdb keeps only in-frame clones here, not all; method: immunoSEQ multiplex PCR. Among 90,000 to 120,000 clones listed, 75% to 90% were seen once. The junction had 6 bases not matched to a gene; V was cut back by 3 bases and J by 6 bases. Germline V gives CDR1 SGDLS, CDR2 YYNGEE. The CDR3 runs 14 residues. Study observations and caveats: The donor cohort was predominantly white British with a female majority, and clonal diversity may have been underestimated.

Comments on this clone: Its antigen is as yet unknown.

This receptor was taken from an adult in good health. J is TRBJ2-7 and V is TRBV9; 10 nucleotides line up with TRBD1. Sequencing was performed on peripheral blood, taken on day 0 of AZD1222 vaccination. This CDR3 reads CASSAEGQGIEQYF. As DNA, the CDR3 is TGTGCCAGCAGCGCCGAGGGACAGGGGATCGAGCAGTACTTC.